The T cell receptor beta chain described here comes from a study of PD-1 blockade in mismatch repair-deficient tumors (TCRdb year 2017). For context, the study as a whole: Between late 2013 and 2016, the trial enrolled roughly 86 consecutive patients with some twelve types of mismatch repair-deficient cancer, all of whom had received prior treatment and were progressing. Tumor-associated T cell clones were tracked in the peripheral blood of patients responding to PD-1 blockade by deep sequencing of TCR CDR3 regions.

Library method: the immunoSEQ multiplex PCR assay. This immuneACCESS table, as held by TCRdb, lists in-frame sequences with V and J called but not all clones. Of the missing ones, under half trace to an unresolved V gene in checked studies; the others have no known cause. A total of 100,000 or so clones appear in this sample, 82% of them only once. The ten biggest clones cover 6.3% of the sample. Notes on this clone: Its antigen target is currently unknown. No per-base quality is available; no much larger clone lies one base away.

The CDR3 goes from the cysteine to the phenylalanine over 15 residues. Of the read, only the CDR3 DNA is kept; its 45 bases are in frame from base 1. V trim: 5 bases; J trim: 2 bases; unmatched bases: 9. For CDR1 and CDR2, the germline V gene lists SGHAT and FQNNGV. The research as a whole found: After pembrolizumab, tumor-resident clones, which were often undetectable in blood before treatment, expanded rapidly and then contracted, generally ahead of radiologic responses.

For each enrolled patient, mismatch repair deficiency was established using either polymerase chain reaction or immunohistochemistry. TCR sequencing was performed for three patients who responded to pembrolizumab therapy. The phase II trial prospectively tested pembrolizumab PD-1 blockade in advanced mismatch repair-deficient cancers regardless of tissue of origin. Peripheral blood T cell samples were collected serially, before PD-1 blockade began and at several time points afterward. The timing of each blood sample was reported as weeks after the first dose of pembrolizumab. The rearrangement joined TRBV11-2 to TRBJ2-7, and TRBD1 aligns with 7 junction nucleotides. The receptor's source is an adult with mismatch repair-deficient cancer. Sequencing used peripheral blood, obtained roughly 35 weeks after starting pembrolizumab. The nucleotides read TGTGCCAGCAGCCCGTGGAGGCAGGGGGCCTACGAGCAGTACTTC. Translated, it gives CASSPWRQGAYEQYF.